This TCR beta chain derives from a study of cytomegalovirus exposure and HLA in healthy donors. Study-level findings and limits: Cytomegalovirus association was listed for 150 or so TCR beta chains.

Germline V gene sequence: CDR1 SGDLS, CDR2 YYNGEE. The ends were cut back, 0 bases at V and 5 bases at J, with 12 bases in the middle. The CDR3 covers 14 residues. Sequencing used immunoSEQ multiplex PCR; TCRdb keeps in-frame clones, though not all of them. The data contain roughly 200,000 clones, about 89% of them singletons. Of note for this clone: Its specificity is not known.

The origin of this receptor is a man aged 25 to 40 in good health and CMV-seropositive. Sequenced: PBMCs. V is TRBV9 and J is TRBJ2-7, with no clear D. The CDR3 region is CASSVEGLSDEQYF. In DNA, the CDR3 is TGTGCCAGCAGCGTAGAAGGATTGAGTGACGAGCAGTACTTC.